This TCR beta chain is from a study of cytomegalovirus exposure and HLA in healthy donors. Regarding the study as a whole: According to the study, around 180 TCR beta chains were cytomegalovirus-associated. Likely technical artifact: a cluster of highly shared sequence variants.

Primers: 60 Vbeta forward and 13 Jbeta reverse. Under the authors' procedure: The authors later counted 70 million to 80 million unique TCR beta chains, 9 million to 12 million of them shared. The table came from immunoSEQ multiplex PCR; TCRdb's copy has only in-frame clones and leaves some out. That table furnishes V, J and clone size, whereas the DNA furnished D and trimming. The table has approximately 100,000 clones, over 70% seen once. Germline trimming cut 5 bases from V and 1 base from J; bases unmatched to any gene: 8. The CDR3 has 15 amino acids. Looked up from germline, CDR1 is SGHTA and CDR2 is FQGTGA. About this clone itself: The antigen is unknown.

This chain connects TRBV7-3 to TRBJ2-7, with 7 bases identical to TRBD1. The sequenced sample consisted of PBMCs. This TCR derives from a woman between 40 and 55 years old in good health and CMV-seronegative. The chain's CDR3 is CASSRTPGQSYEQYF. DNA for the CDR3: TGTGCCAGCAGCAGAACTCCGGGACAGTCCTACGAGCAGTACTTC.